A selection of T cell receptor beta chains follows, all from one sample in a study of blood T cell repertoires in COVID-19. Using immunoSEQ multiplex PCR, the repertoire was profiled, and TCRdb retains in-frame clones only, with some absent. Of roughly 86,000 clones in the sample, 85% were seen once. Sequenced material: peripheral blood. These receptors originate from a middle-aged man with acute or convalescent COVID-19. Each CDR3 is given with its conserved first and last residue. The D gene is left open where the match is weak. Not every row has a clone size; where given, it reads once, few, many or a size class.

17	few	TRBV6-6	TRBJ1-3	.	CASSLFSGTSSGNTIYF	TGTGCCAGCAGTCTCTTTTCGGGGACTAGCTCTGGAAACACCATATATTTT
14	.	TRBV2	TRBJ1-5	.	CASMAGGGGQPQHF	TGTGCCAGCATGGCGGGGGGCGGAGGGCAGCCCCAGCATTTT
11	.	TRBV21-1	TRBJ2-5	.	CASSKKQTQYF	TGTGCCAGCAGCAAAAAGCAGACCCAGTACTTC
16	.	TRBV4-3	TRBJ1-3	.	CASSQDDTTSGNTIYF	TGCGCCAGCAGCCAAGATGATACTACCTCTGGAAACACCATATATTTT
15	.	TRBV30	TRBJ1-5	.	CAWSVKLSSNQPQHF	TGTGCCTGGAGTGTTAAATTGAGTAGCAATCAGCCCCAGCATTTT
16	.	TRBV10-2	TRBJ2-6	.	CASSAGGGPGANVLTF	TGCGCCAGCAGTGCCGGCGGAGGCCCTGGGGCCAACGTCCTGACTTTC
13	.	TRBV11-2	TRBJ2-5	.	CASPQDKQETQYF	TGTGCCAGTCCACAGGATAAGCAAGAGACCCAGTACTTC
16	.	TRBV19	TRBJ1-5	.	CASSIEEDFSNQPQHF	TGTGCCAGTAGTATAGAAGAGGATTTTAGCAATCAGCCCCAGCATTTT
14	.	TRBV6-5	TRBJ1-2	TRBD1	CASSPVTGNYGYTF	TGTGCCAGCAGCCCAGTGACAGGGAACTATGGCTACACCTTC
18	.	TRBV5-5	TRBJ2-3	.	CASSRFLPGTITTDTQYF	TGTGCCAGCAGCCGATTCCTCCCAGGTACGATAACAACAGATACGCAGTATTTT
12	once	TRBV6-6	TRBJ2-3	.	CASSFPSDTQYF	TGTGCCAGCAGTTTCCCGTCAGATACGCAGTATTTT
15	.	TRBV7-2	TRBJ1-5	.	CASSLQVYSNQPQHF	TGTGCCAGCAGCTTACAGGTTTATAGCAATCAGCCCCAGCATTTT
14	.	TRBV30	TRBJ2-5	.	CAWSVPSRGETQYF	TGTGCCTGGAGTGTCCCCAGCCGGGGGGAGACCCAGTACTTC
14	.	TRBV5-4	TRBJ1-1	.	CASSLLRGYTEAFF	TGTGCCAGCAGCTTGCTGCGGGGATACACTGAAGCTTTCTTT
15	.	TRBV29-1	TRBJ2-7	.	CSVERPGGAPYEQYF	TGCAGCGTTGAACGACCCGGTGGGGCCCCCTACGAGCAGTACTTC
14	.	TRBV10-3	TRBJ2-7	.	CAISEGGGGHEQYF	TGTGCCATCAGTGAGGGAGGGGGCGGCCACGAGCAGTACTTC
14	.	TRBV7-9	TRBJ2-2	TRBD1	CASSFTGGSGELFF	TGTGCCAGCAGCTTTACAGGGGGCAGCGGGGAGCTGTTTTTT